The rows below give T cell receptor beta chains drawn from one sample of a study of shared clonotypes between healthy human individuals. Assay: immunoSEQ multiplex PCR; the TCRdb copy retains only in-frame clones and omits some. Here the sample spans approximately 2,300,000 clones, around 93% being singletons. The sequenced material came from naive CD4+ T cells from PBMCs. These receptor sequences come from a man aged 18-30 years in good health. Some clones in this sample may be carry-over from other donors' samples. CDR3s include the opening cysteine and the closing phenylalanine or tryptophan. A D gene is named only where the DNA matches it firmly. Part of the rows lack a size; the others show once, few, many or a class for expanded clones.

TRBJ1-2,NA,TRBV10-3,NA,CAISALWGADYGYTF,TGTGCCATCAGTGCGCTGTGGGGGGCCGACTATGGCTACACCTTC
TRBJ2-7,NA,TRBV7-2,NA,CASSWTGTDSYEQYF,TGTGCCAGCAGCTGGACCGGGACGGATTCCTACGAGCAGTACTTC
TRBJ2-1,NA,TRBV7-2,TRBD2,CASSPTGLAGGPGEQFF,TGTGCCAGCAGCCCCACGGGACTAGCGGGAGGGCCTGGTGAGCAGTTCTTC
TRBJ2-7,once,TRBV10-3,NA,CAIKAGSSYEQYF,TGTGCCATCAAGGCAGGGAGCTCCTACGAGCAGTACTTC
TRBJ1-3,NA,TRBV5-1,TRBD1,CASSWVPAGQSSGNTIYF,TGCGCCAGCAGCTGGGTACCAGCGGGACAGAGCTCTGGAAACACCATATATTTT
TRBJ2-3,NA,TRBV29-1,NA,CSVRERVEDTQYF,TGCAGCGTTCGGGAAAGGGTGGAAGATACGCAGTATTTT
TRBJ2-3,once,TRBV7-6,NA,CASSLLGNYQGTQYF,TGTGCCAGCAGCCTCTTAGGGAACTATCAGGGTACGCAGTATTTT
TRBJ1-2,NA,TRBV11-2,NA,CASSFLRARGDGYTF,TGTGCCAGCAGCTTTCTACGGGCCAGGGGTGACGGCTACACCTTC
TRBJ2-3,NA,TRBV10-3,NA,CAIRGGWSTDTQYF,TGTGCCATCAGAGGGGGGTGGAGCACAGATACGCAGTATTTT
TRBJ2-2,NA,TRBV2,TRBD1,CASSRTGGDTGELFF,TGTGCCAGCAGTAGGACAGGGGGCGACACCGGGGAGCTGTTTTTT
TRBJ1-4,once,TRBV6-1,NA,CASSEDPILAWNF,TGTGCCAGCAGTGAAGACCCTATTTTAGCCTGGAACTTT
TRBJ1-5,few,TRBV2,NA,CASSVMTKGQPQHF,TGTGCCAGCAGTGTGATGACAAAGGGGCAGCCCCAGCATTTT
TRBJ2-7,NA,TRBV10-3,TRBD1,CAISGAAGTGWREQYF,TGTGCCATCAGTGGAGCCGCCGGGACAGGCTGGAGAGAGCAGTACTTC
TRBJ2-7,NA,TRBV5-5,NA,CASSSVGGGTYEQYF,TGTGCCAGCAGCTCGGTCGGGGGCGGGACCTACGAGCAGTACTTC
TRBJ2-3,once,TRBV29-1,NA,CSVGSPQRRNSRAARTDTQYF,TGCAGCGTAGGCAGCCCACAGAGGAGAAATTCCAGGGCAGCCCGCACAGATACGCAGTATTTT
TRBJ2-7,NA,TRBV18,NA,CASSPRGLAYEQYF,TGTGCCAGCTCACCGCGGGGACTTGCCTACGAGCAGTACTTC